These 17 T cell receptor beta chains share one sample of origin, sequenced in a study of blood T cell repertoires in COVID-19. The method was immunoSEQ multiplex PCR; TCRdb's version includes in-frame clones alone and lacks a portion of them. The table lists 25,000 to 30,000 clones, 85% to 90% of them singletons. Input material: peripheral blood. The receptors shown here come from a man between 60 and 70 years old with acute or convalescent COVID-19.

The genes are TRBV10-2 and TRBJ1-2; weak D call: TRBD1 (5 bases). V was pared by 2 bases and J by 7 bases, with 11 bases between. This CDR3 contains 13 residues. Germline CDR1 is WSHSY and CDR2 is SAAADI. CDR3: CASSETGPGGYTF. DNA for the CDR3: TGCGCCAGCAGTGAGACAGGTCCGGGTGGCTACACCTTC.

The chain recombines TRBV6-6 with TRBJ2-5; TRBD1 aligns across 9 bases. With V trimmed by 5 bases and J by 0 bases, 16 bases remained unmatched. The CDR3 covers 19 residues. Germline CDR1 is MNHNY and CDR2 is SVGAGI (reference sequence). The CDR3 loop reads CASSPALITRDRDQETQYF. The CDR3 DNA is TGTGCCAGCAGTCCTGCCCTAATAACTAGGGACAGGGACCAAGAGACCCAGTACTTC.

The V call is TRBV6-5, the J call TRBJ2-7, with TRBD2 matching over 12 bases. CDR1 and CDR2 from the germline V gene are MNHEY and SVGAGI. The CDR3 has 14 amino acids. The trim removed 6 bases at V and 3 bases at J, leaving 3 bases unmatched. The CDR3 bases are TGTGCCAGCAGGGGACTAGCGGGTTTCTACGAGCAGTACTTC. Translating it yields CASRGLAGFYEQYF.

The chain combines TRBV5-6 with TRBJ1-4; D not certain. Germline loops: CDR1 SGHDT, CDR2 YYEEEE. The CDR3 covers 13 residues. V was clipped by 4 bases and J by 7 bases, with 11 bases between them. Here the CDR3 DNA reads TGTGCCAGCAGCGGAGACTTGGGTGAAAAACTGTTTTTT. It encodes CASSGDLGEKLFF.

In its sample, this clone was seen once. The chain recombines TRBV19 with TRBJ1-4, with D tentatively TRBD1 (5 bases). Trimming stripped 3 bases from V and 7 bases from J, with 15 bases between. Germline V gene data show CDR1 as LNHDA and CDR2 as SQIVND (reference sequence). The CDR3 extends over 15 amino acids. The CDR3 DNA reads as TGTGCCAGTAGTATCAAGGCGGGGGGGACTGAAAAACTGTTTTTT. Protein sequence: CASSIKAGGTEKLFF.

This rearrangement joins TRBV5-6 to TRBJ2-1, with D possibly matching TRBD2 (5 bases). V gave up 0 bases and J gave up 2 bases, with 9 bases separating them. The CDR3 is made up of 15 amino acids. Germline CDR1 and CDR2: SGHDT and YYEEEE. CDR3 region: CASSLGIGTYNEQFF. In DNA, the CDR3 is TGTGCCAGCAGCTTGGGTATCGGGACCTACAATGAGCAGTTCTTC.

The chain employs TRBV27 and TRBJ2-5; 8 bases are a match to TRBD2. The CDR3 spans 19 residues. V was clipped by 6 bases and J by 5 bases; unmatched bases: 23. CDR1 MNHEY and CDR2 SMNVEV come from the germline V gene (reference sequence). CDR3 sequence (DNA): TGTGCCAGCAGACATACATTGGGGGGACTAGTCGGTGGGCGGGAGACCCAGTACTTC. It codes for CASRHTLGGLVGGRETQYF.

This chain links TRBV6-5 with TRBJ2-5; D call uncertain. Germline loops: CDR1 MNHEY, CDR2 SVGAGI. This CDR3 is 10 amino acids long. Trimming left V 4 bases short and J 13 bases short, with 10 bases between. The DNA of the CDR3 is TGTGCCAGCAGTTTAACTACCTCGTACTTC. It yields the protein CASSLTTSYF.

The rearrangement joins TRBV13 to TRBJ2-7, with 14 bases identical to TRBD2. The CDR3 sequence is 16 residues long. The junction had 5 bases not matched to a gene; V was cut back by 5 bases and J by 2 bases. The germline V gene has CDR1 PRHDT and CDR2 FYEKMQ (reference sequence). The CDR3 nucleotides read TGTGCCAGCAGCGGACCGGGACTAGCGGGGGCCTACGAGCAGTACTTC. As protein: CASSGPGLAGAYEQYF.

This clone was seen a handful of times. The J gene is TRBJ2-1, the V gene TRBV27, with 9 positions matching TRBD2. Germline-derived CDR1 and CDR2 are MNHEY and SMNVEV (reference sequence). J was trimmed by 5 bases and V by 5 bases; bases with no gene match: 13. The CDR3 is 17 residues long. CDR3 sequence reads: CASSPGRLADFHNEQFF. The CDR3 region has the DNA TGTGCCAGCAGTCCCGGTAGACTAGCGGACTTCCACAATGAGCAGTTCTTC.

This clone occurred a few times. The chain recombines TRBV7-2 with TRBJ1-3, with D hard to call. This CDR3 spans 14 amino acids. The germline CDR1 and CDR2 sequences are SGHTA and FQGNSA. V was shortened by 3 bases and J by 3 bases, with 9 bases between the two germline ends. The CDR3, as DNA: TGTGCCAGCAGCTTGTTAACCGGTGGAAACACCATATATTTT. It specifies CASSLLTGGNTIYF.

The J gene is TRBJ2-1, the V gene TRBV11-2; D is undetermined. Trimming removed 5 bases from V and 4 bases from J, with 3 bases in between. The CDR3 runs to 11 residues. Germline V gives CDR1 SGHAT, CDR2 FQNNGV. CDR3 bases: TGTGCCAGCAGCCGGTACAATGAGCAGTTCTTC. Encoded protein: CASSRYNEQFF.

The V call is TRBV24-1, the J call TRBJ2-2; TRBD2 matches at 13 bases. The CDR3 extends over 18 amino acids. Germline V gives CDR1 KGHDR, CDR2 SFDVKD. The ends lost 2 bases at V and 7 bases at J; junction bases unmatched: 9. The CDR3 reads CATSDSIGLAGVSGELFF. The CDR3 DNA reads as TGTGCCACCAGTGATTCCATCGGACTAGCGGGAGTTAGCGGGGAGCTGTTTTTT.

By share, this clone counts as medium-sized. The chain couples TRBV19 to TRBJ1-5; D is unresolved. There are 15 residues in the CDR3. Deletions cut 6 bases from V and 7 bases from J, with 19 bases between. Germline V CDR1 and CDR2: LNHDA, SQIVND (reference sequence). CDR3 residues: CASRQTGKKRQPQHF. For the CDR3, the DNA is TGTGCCAGTAGACAAACCGGGAAAAAGAGGCAGCCCCAGCATTTT.

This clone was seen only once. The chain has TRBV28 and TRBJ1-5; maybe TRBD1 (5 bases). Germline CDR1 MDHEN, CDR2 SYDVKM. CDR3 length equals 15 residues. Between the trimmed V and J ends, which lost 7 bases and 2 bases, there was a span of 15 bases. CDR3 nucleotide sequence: TGTGCCAGCAACTCCCCTCCGGGGGGCAATCAGCCCCAGCATTTT. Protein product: CASNSPPGGNQPQHF.

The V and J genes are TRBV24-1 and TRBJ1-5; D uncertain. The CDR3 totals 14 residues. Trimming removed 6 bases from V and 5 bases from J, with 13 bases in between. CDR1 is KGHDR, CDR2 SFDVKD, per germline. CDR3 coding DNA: TGTGCCACCAGTTCGGTGGGGAGGGATCAGCCCCAGCATTTT. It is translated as CATSSVGRDQPQHF.

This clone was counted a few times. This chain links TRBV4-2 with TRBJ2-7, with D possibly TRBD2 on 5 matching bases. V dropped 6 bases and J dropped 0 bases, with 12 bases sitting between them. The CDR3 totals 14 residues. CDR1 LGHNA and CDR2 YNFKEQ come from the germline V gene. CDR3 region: CASRAGPPSYEQYF. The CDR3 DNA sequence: TGTGCCAGCAGGGCGGGCCCACCCTCCTACGAGCAGTACTTC.